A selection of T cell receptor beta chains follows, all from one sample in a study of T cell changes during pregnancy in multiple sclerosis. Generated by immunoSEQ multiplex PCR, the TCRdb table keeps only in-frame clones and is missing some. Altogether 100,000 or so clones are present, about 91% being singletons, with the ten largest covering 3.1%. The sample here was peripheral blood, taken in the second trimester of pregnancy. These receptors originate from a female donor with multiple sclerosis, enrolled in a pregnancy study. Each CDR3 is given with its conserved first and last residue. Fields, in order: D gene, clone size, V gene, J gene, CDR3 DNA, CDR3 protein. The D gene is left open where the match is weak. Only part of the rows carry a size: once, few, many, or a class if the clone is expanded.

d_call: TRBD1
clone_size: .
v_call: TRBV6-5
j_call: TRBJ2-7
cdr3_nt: TGTGCCAGCAGTTACTCCGGGACAGACTACGAGCAGTACTTC
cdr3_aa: CASSYSGTDYEQYF

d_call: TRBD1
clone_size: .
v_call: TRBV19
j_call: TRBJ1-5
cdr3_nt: TGTGCCAGTAGTACACTTCTAACAGGGGGCTTGAGCAATCAGCCCCAGCATTTT
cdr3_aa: CASSTLLTGGLSNQPQHF

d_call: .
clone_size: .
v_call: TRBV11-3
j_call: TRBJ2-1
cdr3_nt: TGTGCCAGCAGCCCACGGGGTAGCTCCTACAATGAGCAGTTCTTC
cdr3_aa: CASSPRGSSYNEQFF

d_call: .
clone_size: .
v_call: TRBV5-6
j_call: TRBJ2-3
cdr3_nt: TGTGCCAGCAGCTTGGCCGGGGGAGATACGCAGTATTTT
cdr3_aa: CASSLAGGDTQYF

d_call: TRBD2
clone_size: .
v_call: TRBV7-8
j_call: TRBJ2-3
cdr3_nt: TGTGCCAGCAGCTTAGCGTCTAGCGGGAGTACTAGCACAGATACGCAGTATTTT
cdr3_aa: CASSLASSGSTSTDTQYF

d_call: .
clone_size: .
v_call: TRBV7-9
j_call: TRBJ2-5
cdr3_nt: TGTGCCAGCGAACAGGGCTTCGAGACCCAGTACTTC
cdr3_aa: CASEQGFETQYF

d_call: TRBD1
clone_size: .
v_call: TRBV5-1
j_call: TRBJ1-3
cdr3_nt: TGCGCCAGCAGCGGGACAGGGGGCCGGCGAACCGCTGGAAACACCATATATTTT
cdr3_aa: CASSGTGGRRTAGNTIYF

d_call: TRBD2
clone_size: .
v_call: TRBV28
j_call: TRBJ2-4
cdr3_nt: TGTGCCAGCATTAAAGCGGGAGGCTGGAACATTCAGTACTTC
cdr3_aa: CASIKAGGWNIQYF

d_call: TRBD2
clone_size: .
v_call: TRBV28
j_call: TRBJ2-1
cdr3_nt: TGTGCCAGCAGGACAGGGGCCGGGACTAGCGGGACTGAGCAGTTCTTC
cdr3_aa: CASRTGAGTSGTEQFF

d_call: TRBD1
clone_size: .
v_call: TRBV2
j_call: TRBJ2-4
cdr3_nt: TGTGCCAGCAGTGAGGGACAGGGCAAAAACATTCAGTACTTC
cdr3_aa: CASSEGQGKNIQYF

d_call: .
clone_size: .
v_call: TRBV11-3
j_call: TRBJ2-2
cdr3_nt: TGTGCCAGTGGAGAGCGGGCTTCCGGGGAGCTGTTTTTT
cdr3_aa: CASGERASGELFF

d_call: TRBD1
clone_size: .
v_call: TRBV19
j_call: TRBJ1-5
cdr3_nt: TGTGCCAGTAGTATAGATTTCGGGACAGGGGGCGTTCAGCCCCAGCATTTT
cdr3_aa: CASSIDFGTGGVQPQHF

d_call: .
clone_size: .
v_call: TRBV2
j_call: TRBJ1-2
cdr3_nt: TGTGCCAGCAACAGGGCGTCACTCTATGGCTACACCTTC
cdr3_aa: CASNRASLYGYTF

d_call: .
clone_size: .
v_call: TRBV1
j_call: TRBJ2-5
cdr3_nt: TGCACCAGCGTACGGGACAGGGTAACAGGGTGGGAGACCCAGTACTTC
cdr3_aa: CTSVRDRVTGWETQYF

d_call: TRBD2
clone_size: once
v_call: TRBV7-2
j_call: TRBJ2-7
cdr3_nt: TGTGCCAGCAGCCCTTCGACTAGCGGGAGCCACGAGCAGTACTTC
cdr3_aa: CASSPSTSGSHEQYF

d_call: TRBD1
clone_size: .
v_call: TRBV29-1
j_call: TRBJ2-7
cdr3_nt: TGCAGCGTTTATCTACGTTCCCCGGGACAGGTGTCCTACGAGCAGTACTTC
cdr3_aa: CSVYLRSPGQVSYEQYF

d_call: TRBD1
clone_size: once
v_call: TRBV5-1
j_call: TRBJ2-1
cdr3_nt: TGCGCCAGCAGCCCGCAGGGGGCGGAGTACAATGAGCAGTTCTTC
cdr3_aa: CASSPQGAEYNEQFF

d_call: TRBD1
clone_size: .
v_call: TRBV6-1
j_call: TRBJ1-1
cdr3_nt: TGTGCCAGCAGTGACACAGGGGGCGTCCAGACTGAAGCTTTCTTT
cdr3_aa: CASSDTGGVQTEAFF

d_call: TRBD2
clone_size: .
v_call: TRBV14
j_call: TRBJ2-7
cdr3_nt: TGTGCCAGCAGCCAAGATCGTTTTGGCGGGAGGGCCCTCGAGCAGTACTTC
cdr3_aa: CASSQDRFGGRALEQYF

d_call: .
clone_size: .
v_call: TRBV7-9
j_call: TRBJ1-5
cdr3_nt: TGTGCCAGCAGCATCAGTCGAATGGGGCACAATCAGCCCCAGCATTTT
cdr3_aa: CASSISRMGHNQPQHF

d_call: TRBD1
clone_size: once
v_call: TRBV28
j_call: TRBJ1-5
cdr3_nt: TGTGCCAGCAGTAGCCAGACAGGGTTTGGCAATCAGCCCCAGCATTTT
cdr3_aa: CASSSQTGFGNQPQHF

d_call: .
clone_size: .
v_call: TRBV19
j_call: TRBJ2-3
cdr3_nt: TGTGCCAGTAGTATTGCAGGGGGGTTCACAGATACGCAGTATTTT
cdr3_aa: CASSIAGGFTDTQYF

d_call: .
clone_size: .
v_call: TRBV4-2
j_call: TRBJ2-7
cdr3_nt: TGTGCCAGCAGTCCAACTCCGATCACCTACGAGCAGTACTTC
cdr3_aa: CASSPTPITYEQYF

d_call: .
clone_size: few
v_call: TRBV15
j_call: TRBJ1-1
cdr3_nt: TGTGCCACCCGGCGGGGGACCACTGAAGCTTTCTTT
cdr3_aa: CATRRGTTEAFF

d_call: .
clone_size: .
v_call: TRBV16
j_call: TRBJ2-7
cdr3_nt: TGTGCCAGCAGCCAATCGGTAAACAGGCCCGTCGAGCAGTACTTC
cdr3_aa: CASSQSVNRPVEQYF

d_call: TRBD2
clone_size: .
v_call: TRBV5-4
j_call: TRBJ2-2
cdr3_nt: TGTGCCAGCAGCTTGGCCAGCGGGAGGGCTGCCGGGGAGCTGTTTTTT
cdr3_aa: CASSLASGRAAGELFF

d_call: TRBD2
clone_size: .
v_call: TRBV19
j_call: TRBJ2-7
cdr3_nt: TGTGCCAGTATGGGACTAGCGGGAGGTTCCTACGAGCAGTACTTC
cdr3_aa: CASMGLAGGSYEQYF

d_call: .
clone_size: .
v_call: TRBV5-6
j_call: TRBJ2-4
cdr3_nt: TGTGCCAGCACCCAAGCGGGTGAAAACATTCAGTACTTC
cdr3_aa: CASTQAGENIQYF

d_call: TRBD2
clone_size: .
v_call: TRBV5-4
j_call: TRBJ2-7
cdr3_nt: TGTGCCAGCAGCTTGGCCGCAGCGGGAGATCGCGAGCAGTACTTC
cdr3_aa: CASSLAAAGDREQYF

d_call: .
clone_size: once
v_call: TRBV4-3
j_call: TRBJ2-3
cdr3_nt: TGCGCCAGCAGCCAATTAGCAAAGGCGGGACAGTCAACAGATACGCAGTATTTT
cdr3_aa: CASSQLAKAGQSTDTQYF

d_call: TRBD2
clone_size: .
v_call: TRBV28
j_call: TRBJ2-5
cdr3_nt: TGTGCCGCGGGGGGCATCCAAGAGACCCAGTACTTC
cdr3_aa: CAAGGIQETQYF

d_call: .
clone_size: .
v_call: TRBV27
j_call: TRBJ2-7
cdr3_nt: TGTGCCAGCAGCCGGGACAATACCTACGAGCAGTACTTC
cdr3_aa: CASSRDNTYEQYF

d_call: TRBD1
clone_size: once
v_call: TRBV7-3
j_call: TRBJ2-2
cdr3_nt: TGTGCCAGCAGCTCGACCAGGACAGGCGGGGAGCTGTTTTTT
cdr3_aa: CASSSTRTGGELFF

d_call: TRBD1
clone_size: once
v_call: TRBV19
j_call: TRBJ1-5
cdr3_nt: TGTGCCAGTAACCCCGGGACAGGAGGTAATCAAGCCCAGCATTTT
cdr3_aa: CASNPGTGGNQAQHF

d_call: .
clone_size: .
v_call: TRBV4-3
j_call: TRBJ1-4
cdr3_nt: TGCGCCAGCAGCCCCTCCGATTTTCCGGACAGTCTTCCATTTGAAAAACTGTTTTTT
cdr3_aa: CASSPSDFPDSLPFEKLFF

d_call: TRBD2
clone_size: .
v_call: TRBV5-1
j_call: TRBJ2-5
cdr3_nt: TGCGCCAGCAGCTACGGCGAGGGTTGGGGAGGGGAGACCCAGTACTTC
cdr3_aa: CASSYGEGWGGETQYF

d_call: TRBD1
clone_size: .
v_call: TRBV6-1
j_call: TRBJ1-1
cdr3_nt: TGTGCCAGCCGACAGGGCGGTGGAAACACTGAAGCTTTCTTT
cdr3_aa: CASRQGGGNTEAFF

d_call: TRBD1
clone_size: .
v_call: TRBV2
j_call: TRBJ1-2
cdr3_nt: TGTGCCAGCAGTGTGGACAGGTTCTATGGCTACACCTTC
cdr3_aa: CASSVDRFYGYTF

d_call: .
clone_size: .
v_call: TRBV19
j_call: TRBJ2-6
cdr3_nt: TGTGCCAGTAGGGATCGTACAGGCCGCTCTGGGGCCAACGTCCTGACTTTC
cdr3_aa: CASRDRTGRSGANVLTF

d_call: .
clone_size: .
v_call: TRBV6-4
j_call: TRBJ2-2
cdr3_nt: TGTGCCAGCAGCAACAACAGGGCAAACACCGGGGAGCTGTTTTTT
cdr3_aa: CASSNNRANTGELFF

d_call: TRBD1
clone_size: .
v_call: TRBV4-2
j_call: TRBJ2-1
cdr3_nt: TGTGCCAGCAGGGAAGGACAGGGGGGCCTGAATGAGCAGTTCTTC
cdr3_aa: CASREGQGGLNEQFF

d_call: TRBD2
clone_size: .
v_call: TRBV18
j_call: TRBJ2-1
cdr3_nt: TGTGCCAGCTCACCACAGGCGGGAGGTGGGGCTAATGAGCAGTTCTTC
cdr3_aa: CASSPQAGGGANEQFF

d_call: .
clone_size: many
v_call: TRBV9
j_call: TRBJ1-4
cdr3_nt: TGTGCCAGCAGCGTAGAGGGGACAAGGGGAAAACTGTTTTTT
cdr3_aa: CASSVEGTRGKLFF

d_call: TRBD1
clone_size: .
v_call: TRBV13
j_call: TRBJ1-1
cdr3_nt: TGTGCCAGCAGCCTAGCAGGGGGCACTGAAGCTTTCTTT
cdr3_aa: CASSLAGGTEAFF

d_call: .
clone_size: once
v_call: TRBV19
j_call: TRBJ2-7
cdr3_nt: TGTGCCAGTAGTCTGCAATGGGGAGGTTCTAACGAGCAGTACTTC
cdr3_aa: CASSLQWGGSNEQYF

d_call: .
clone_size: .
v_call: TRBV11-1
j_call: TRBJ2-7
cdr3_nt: TGTGCCAGCAGCTTAGGGAGGACAGATATAACTACGTACGAGCAGTACTTC
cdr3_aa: CASSLGRTDITTYEQYF

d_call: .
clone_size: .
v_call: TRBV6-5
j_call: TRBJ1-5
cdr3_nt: TGTGCCAGCAGTTACGGGGGGGCTCAGCCCCAGCATTTT
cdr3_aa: CASSYGGAQPQHF

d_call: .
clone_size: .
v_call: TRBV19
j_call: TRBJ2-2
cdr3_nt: TGTGCCAGTAGTGGGTGGCTAGTGAGGACCGGGGAGCTGTTTTTT
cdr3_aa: CASSGWLVRTGELFF

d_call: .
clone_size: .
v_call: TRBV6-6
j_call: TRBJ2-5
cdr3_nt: TGTGCCAGCAGACAAGAAGAGACCCAGTACTTC
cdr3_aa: CASRQEETQYF

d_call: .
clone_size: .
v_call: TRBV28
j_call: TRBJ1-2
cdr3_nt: TGTGCCAGCACGCGACAGGCCGGGTATGGCTACACCTTC
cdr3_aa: CASTRQAGYGYTF

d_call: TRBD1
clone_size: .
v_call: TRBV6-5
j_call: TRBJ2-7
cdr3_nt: TGTGCCAGCAGTCCGGACAGGGGGTGGGAGCAGTACTTC
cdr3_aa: CASSPDRGWEQYF

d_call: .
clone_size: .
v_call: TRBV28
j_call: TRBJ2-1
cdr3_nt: TGTGCCAGCACCCTTAGTCCTCTTTCGTACAATGAGCAGTTCTTC
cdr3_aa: CASTLSPLSYNEQFF